This entry is about one T cell receptor (beta chain). Its matching antigen is unknown. The record originates from a study of T cell clonotyping in hematopoietic cell transplantation. Whole-study findings and limits: CD4 and CD8 repertoire contributions could not be separated without sorting. Recipient TCR diversity dropped after transplant; expanded clonotypes rose from day 30 to 180.

V gave up 1 base and J gave up 3 bases; unmatched junction bases: 10. This CDR3 has 19 amino acids. From germline, CDR1 is SGHTA and CDR2 FQGNSA. The data were produced by immunoSEQ multiplex PCR, yet TCRdb's version contains in-frame clones alone and is incomplete. The sample carries some 2,500 clones, approximately 84% recorded once. This specimen consisted of peripheral blood mononuclear cells, obtained 180 days after allogeneic stem cell transplant. The V call is TRBV7-2, the J call TRBJ2-6; 9 bases are shared with TRBD1. The sequence was collected from a male patient between 60 and 69 years old who had an allogeneic stem cell transplant, so T cells may come from the graft donor. Some clones in this sample may be carry-over from other donors' samples. The CDR3 spells CASSLGFTGQGGGANVLTF. The CDR3, as DNA: TGTGCCAGCAGCTTAGGCTTTACGGGACAGGGAGGTGGGGCCAACGTCCTGACTTTC.